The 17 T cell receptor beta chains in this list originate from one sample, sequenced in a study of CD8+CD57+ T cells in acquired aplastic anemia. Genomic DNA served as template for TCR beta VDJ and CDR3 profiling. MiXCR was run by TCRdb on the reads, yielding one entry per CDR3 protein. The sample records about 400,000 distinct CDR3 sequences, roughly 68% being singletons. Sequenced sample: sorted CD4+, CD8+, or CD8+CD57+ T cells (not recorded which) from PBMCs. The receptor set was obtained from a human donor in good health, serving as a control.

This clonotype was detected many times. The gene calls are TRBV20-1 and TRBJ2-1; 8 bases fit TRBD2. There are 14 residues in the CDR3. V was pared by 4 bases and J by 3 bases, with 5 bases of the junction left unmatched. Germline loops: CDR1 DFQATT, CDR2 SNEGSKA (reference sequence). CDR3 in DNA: TGCAGTGCTAAACCGGCGGGGGGCTACAATGAGCAGTTCTTC. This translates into CSAKPAGGYNEQFF.

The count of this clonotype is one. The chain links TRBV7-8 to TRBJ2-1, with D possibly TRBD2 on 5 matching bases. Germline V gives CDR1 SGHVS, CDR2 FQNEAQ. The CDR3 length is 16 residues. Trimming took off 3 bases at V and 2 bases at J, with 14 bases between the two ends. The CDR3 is CASSLSSAGTYNEQFF. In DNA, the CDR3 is TGTGCCAGCAGCTTGTCCAGCGCCGGGACCTACAATGAGCAGTTCTTC. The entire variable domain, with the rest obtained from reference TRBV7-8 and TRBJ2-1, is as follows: GAGVSQSPRYKVAKRGQDVALRCDPISGHVSLFWYQQALGQGPEFLTYFQNEAQLDKSGLPSDRFFAERPEGSVSTLKIQRTQQEDSAVYLCASSLSSAGTYNEQFFGPGTRLTVL.

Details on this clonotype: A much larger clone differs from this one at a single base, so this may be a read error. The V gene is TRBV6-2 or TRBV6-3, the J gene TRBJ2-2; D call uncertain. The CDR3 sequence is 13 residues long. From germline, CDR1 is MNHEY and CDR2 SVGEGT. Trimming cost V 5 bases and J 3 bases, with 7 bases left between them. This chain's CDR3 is CASSPTHTGELFF. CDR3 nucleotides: TGTGCCAGCAGTCCTACCCACACCGGGGAGCTGTTTTTT.

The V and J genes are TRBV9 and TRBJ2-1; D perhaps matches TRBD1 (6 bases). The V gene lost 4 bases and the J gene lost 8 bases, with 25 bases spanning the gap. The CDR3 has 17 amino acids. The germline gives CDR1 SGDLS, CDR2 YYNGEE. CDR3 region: CASSYREFGAGTHEQFF. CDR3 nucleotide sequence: TGTGCCAGCAGCTACAGGGAGTTTGGCGCAGGCACCCATGAGCAGTTCTTC.

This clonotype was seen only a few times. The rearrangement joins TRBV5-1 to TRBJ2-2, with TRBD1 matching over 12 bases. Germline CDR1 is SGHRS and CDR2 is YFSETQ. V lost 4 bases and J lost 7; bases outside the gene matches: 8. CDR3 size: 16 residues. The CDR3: CASSPGTGGFGGELFF. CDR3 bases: TGCGCCAGCAGCCCTGGGACAGGGGGCTTCGGCGGGGAGCTGTTTTTT. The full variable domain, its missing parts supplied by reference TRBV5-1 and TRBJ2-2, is KAGVTQTPRYLIKTRGQQVTLSCSPISGHRSVSWYQQTPGQGLQFLFEYFSETQRNKGNFPGRFSGRQFSNSRSEMNVSTLELGDSALYLCASSPGTGGFGGELFFGEGSRLTVL.

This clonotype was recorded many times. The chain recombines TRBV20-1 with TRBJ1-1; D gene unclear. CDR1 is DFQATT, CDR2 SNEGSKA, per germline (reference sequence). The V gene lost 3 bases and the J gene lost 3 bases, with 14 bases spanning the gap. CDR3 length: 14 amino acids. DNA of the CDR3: TGCAGTGCTAGGATGGAAGGGAGAGACACTGAAGCTTTCTTT. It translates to CSARMEGRDTEAFF.

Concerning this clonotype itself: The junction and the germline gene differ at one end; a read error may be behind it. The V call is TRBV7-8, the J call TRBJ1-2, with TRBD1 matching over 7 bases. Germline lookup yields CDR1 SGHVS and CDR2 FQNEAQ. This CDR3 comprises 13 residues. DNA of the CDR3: TGTGCCAGAAAGGGGGCGGCGGTCTGTGGTTACACTTTC. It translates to CARKGAAVCGYTF.

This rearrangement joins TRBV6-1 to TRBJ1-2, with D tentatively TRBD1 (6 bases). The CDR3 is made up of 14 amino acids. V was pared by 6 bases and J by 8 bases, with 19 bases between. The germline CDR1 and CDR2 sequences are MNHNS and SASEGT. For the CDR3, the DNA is TGTGCCAGCAGAGCGATAGGGGGGGCGCAGGGCTACACCTTC. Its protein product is CASRAIGGAQGYTF.

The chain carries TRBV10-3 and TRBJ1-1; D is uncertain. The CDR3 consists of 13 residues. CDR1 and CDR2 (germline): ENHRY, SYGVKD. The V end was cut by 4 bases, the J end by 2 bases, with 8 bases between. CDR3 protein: CAISVAINTEAFF. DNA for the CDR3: TGTGCCATCAGTGTGGCCATTAACACTGAAGCTTTCTTT.

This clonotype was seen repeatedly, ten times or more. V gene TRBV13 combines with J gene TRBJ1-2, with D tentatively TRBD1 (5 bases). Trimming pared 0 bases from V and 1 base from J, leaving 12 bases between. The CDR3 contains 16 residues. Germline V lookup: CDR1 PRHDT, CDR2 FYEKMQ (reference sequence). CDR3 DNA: TGTGCCAGCAGCTTAGGGAACAGGAACCTTAACTATGGCTACACCTTC. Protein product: CASSLGNRNLNYGYTF.

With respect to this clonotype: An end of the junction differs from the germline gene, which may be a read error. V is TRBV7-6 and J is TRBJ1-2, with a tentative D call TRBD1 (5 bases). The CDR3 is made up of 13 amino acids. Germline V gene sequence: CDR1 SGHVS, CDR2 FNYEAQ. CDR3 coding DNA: TGTGCCAGCAGCTTAACCCGGGGCTCCTACGAGCAGTTC. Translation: CASSLTRGSYEQF.

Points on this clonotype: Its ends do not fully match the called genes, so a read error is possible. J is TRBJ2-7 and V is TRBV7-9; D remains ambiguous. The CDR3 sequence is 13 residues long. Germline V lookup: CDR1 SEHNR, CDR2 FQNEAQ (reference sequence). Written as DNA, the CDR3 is TGTGCCACCAGCGTTGAATCGAACTACGAGCAGTACTTC. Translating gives CATSVESNYEQYF.

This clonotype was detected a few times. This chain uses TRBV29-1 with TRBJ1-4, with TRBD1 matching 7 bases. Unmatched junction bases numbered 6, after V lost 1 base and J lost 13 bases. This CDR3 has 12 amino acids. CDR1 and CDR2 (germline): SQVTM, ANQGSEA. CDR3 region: CSVEAGTVGLFF. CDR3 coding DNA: TGCAGCGTTGAAGCTGGGACAGTCGGACTGTTTTTT.

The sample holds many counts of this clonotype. As DNA, the CDR3 is TGTGCCAGCAGTACACAGGGCTACACCTTC. Amino acid sequence: CASSTQGYTF. V gene TRBV2 combines with J gene TRBJ1-2; the D is unclear. Germline CDR1 SNHLY, CDR2 FYNNEI. Trimming took 5 bases from V and 8 from J, leaving 6 bases between them. This CDR3 is built from 10 residues. The variable domain in full, with the rest retrieved from reference TRBV2 and TRBJ1-2, is EPEVTQTPSHQVTQMGQEVILRCVPISNHLYFYWYRQILGQKVEFLVSFYNNEISEKSEIFDDQFSVERPDGSNFTLKIRSTKLEDSAMYFCASSTQGYTFGSGTRLTVV.

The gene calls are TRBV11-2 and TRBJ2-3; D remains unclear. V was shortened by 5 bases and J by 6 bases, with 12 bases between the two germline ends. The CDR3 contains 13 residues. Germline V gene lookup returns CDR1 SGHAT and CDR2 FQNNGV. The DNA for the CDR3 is TGTGCCAGCAGCGTAGGTGGCGGCGATACGCAGTATTTT. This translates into CASSVGGGDTQYF.

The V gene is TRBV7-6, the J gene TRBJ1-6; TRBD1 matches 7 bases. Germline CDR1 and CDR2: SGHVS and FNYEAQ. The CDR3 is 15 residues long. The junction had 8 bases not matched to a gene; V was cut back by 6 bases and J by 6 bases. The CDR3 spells CASSRSGTANSPLHF. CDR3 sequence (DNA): TGTGCCAGCAGTCGGAGCGGGACAGCTAATTCACCCCTCCACTTT. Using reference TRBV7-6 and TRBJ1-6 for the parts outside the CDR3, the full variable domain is GAGVSQSPRYKVTKRGQDVALRCDPISGHVSLYWYRQALGQGPEFLTYFNYEAQQDKSGLPNDRFSAERPEGSISTLTIQRTEQRDSAMYRCASSRSGTANSPLHFGNGTRLTVT.

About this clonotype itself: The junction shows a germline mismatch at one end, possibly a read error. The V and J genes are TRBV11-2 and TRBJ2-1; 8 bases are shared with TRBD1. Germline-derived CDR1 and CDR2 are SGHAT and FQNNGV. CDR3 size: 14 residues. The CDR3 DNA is TGTGCCGGCAGCAGGGACACAGGGGGCAATGAGCAGTTCTTC. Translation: CAGSRDTGGNEQFF.